This T cell receptor beta chain appears in the sequencing data of a study of shared clonotypes between healthy human individuals. Method: immunoSEQ multiplex PCR; TCRdb's copy keeps in-frame clones and lacks some. Of around 1.9 million clones listed, about 92% were seen once; the top ten hold about 1.5%. The length of the CDR3 is 15 residues. J was trimmed by 2 bases and V by 3 bases; bases with no gene match: 6. The germline V gene has CDR1 MNHEY and CDR2 SMNVEV (reference sequence). Positively selected for CCR7, the CD45RO-negative cells used as naive CD8 cells excluded terminally differentiated effector memory CD45RA+ cells.

The sequence came from a man younger than 35 in good health. Some clones in this sample may be carry-over from other donors' samples. The chain carries TRBV27 and TRBJ2-7, with 8 bases that match TRBD1. The sequenced material came from naive CD8+ T cells from PBMCs. The CDR3 reads CASSFTGGQTYEQYF. CDR3 coding DNA: TGTGCCAGCAGTTTCACAGGGGGTCAAACCTACGAGCAGTACTTC.